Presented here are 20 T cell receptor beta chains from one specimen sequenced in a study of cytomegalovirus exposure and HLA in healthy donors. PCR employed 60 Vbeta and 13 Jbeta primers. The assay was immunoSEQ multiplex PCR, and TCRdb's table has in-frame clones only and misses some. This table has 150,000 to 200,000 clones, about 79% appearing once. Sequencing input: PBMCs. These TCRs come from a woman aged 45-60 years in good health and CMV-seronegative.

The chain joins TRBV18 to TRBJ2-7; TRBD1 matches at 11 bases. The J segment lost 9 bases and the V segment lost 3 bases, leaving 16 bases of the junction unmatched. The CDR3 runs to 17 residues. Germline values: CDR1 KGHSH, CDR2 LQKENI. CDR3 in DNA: TGTGCCAGCTCACCCCGGTCGATGAGGACAGGGGGCGACGGGCAGTACTTC. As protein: CASSPRSMRTGGDGQYF.

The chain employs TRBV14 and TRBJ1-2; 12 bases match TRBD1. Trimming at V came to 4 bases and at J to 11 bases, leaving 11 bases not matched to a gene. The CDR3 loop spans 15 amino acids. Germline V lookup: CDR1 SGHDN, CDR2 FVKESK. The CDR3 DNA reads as TGTGCCAGCAGCCTAACCTCGGGGACAGGGGGCTGGTACACCTTC. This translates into CASSLTSGTGGWYTF. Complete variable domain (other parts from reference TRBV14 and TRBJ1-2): EAGVTQFPSHSVIEKGQTVTLRCDPISGHDNLYWYRRVMGKEIKFLLHFVKESKQDESGMPNNRFLAERTGGTYSTLKVQPAELEDSGVYFCASSLTSGTGGWYTFGSGTRLTVV.

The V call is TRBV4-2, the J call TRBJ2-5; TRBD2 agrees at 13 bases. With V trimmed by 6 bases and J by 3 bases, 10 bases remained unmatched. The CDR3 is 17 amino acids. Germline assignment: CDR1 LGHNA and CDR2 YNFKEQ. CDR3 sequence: CASSLRAGTSGEETQYF. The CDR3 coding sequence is TGTGCCAGCAGTCTGAGGGCCGGGACTAGCGGGGAAGAGACCCAGTACTTC.

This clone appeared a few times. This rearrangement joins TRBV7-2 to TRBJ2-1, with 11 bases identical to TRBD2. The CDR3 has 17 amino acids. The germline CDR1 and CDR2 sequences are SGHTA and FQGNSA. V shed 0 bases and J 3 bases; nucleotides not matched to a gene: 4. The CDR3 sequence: CASSLALTSGNYNEQFF. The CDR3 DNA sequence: TGTGCCAGCAGCTTAGCGTTGACTAGCGGGAACTACAATGAGCAGTTCTTC. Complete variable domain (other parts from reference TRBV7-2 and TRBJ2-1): GAGVSQSPSNKVTEKGKDVELRCDPISGHTALYWYRQSLGQGLEFLIYFQGNSAPDKSGLPSDRFSAERTGGSVSTLTIQRTQQEDSAVYLCASSLALTSGNYNEQFFGPGTRLTVL.

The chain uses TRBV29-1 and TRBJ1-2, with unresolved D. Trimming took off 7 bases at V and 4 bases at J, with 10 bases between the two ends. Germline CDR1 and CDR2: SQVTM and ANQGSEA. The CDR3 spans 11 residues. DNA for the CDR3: TGCAGCGCTACAGTACCCTATGGCTACACCTTC. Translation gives CSATVPYGYTF.

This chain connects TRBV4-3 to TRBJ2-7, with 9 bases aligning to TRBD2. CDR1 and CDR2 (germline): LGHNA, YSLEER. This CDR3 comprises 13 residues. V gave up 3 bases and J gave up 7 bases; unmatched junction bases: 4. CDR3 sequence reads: CASSQVLAGEQYF. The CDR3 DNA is TGCGCCAGCAGCCAGGTACTAGCGGGTGAGCAGTACTTC.

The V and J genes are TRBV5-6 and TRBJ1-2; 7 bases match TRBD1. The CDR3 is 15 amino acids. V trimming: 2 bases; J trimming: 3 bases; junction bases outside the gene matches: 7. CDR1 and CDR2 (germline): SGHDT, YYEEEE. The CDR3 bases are TGTGCCAGCAGCTTTTCTCCAGGGGGAGACTATGGCTACACCTTC. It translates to CASSFSPGGDYGYTF.

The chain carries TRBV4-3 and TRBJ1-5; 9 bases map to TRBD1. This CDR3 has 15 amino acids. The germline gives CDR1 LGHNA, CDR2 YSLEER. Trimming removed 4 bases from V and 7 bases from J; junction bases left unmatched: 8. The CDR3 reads CASSPGQGLGQPQHF. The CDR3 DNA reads TGCGCCAGCAGCCCGGGACAGGGCCTGGGGCAGCCCCAGCATTTT.

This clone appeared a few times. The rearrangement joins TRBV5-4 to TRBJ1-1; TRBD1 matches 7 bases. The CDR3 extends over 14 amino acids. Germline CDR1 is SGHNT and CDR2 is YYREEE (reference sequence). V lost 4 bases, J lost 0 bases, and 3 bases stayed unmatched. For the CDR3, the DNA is TGTGCCAGCAGCGTGGGACAGATGAACACTGAAGCTTTCTTT. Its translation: CASSVGQMNTEAFF.

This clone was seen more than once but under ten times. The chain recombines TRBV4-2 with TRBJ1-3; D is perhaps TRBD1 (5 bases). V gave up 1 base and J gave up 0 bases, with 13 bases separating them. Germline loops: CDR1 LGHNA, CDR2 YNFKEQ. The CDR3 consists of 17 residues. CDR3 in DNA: TGTGCCAGCAGCCAAGTGTCGACAGACTCCTCTGGAAACACCATATATTTT. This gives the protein CASSQVSTDSSGNTIYF.

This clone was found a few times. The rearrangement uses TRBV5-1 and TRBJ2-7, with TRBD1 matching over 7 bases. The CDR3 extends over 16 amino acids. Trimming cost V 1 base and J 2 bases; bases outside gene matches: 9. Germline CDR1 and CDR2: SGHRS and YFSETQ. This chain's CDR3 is CASSLPPTGQAYEQYF. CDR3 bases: TGCGCCAGCAGCTTGCCCCCCACTGGACAGGCCTACGAGCAGTACTTC.

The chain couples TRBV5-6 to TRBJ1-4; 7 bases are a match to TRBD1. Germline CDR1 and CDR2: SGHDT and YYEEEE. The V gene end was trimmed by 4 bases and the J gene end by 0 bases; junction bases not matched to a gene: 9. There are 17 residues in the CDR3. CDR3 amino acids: CASSPRQGATTNEKLFF. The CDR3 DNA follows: TGTGCCAGCAGCCCGCGACAGGGAGCAACAACTAATGAAAAACTGTTTTTT.

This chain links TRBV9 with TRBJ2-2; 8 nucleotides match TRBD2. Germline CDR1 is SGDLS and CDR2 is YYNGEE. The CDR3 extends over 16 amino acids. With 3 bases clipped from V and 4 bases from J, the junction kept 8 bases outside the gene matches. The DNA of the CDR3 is TGTGCCAGCAGCGCCAGACTAGCGTTGGTCACCGGGGAGCTGTTTTTT. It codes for CASSARLALVTGELFF.

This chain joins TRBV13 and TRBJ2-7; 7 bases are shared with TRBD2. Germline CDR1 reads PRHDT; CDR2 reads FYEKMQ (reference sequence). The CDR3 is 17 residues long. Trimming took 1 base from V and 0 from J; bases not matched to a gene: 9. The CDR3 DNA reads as TGTGCCAGCAGCTTAGTTCCTGGCGGGGGACCCTCCTACGAGCAGTACTTC. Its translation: CASSLVPGGGPSYEQYF.

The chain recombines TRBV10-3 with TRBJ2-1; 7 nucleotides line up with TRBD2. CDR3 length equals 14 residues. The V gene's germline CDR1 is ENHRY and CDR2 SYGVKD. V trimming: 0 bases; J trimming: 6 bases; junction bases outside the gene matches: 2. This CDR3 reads CAISESGGGNEQFF. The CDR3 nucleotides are TGTGCCATCAGTGAGTCGGGGGGGGGCAATGAGCAGTTCTTC.

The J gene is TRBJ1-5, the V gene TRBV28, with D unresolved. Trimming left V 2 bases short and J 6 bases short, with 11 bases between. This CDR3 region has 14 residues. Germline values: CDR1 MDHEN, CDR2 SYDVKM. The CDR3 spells CASSLMGGGQPQHF. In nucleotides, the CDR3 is TGTGCCAGCAGTTTAATGGGAGGAGGTCAGCCCCAGCATTTT.

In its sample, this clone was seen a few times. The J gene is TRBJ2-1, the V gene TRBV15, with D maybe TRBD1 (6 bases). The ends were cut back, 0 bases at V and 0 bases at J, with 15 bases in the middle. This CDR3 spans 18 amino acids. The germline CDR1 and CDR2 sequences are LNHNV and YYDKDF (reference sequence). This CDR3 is CATSRDYGGRGSYNEQFF. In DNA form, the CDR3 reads TGTGCCACCAGCAGAGATTATGGGGGCCGGGGCTCCTACAATGAGCAGTTCTTC.

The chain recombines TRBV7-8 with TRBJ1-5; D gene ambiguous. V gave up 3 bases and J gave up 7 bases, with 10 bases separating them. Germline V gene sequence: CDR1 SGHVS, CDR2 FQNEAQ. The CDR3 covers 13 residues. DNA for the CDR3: TGTGCCAGCAGCTTCTCCCCGCTACAGCCCCAGCATTTT. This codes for CASSFSPLQPQHF.

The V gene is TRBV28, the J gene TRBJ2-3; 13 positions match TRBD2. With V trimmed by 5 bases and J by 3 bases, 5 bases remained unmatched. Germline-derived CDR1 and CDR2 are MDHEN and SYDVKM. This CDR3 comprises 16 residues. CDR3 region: CASSQTSGRLTDTQYF. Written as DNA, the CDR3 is TGTGCCAGCAGTCAGACTAGCGGGAGGTTGACAGATACGCAGTATTTT. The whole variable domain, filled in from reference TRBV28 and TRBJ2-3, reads DVKVTQSSRYLVKRTGEKVFLECVQDMDHENMFWYRQDPGLGLRLIYFSYDVKMKEKGDIPEGYSVSREKKERFSLILESASTNQTSMYLCASSQTSGRLTDTQYFGPGTRLTVL.

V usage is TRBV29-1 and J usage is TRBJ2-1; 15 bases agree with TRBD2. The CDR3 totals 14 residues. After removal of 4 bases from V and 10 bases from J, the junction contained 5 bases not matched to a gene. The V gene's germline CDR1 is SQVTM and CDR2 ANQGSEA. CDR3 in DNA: TGCAGCGTTGGGACTAGCGGGGGGGCTGGGGAGCAGTTCTTC. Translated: CSVGTSGGAGEQFF.